This T cell receptor (beta chain) was sequenced during a study of CD8+CD57+ T cells in acquired aplastic anemia. Turning to this clonotype: Its antigen is not identified.

Previously, flow cytometry had revealed CD8+CD57+ cell expansion in the patients chosen for sequencing. Patients uniformly had severe acquired aplastic anemia. Blood was sampled before the patients had received any therapy. The study's findings and limits: CD8+ Simpson's diversity showed no significant patient-control difference.

CDR3 and TCR beta VDJ profiling relied on a genomic DNA template. MiXCR, run by TCRdb on the reads, gives a single entry per CDR3 protein. Found here are 170,000 or so distinct CDR3 sequences, 50% to 65% of them singletons; the top ten hold under 45%. The CDR3 is made up of 18 amino acids. Trimming took 2 bases from V and 2 from J; bases not matched to a gene: 13. Germline CDR1 is SGHVS and CDR2 is FQNEAQ. The sequenced material came from sorted CD4+, CD8+, or CD8+CD57+ T cells (not recorded which) from PBMCs. The J gene is TRBJ2-7, the V gene TRBV7-8; 9 nucleotides agree with TRBD2. This TCR came from a human donor with aplastic anemia. CDR3 nucleotides: TGTGCCAGCAGCTTAACCGCGGGGGGGGGATTAAGCCCCTACGAGCAGTACTTC. Protein sequence: CASSLTAGGGLSPYEQYF.